These T cell receptor beta chains were read from a single sample in a study of cytomegalovirus exposure and HLA in healthy donors. TCRdb keeps only in-frame clones here, not all; method: immunoSEQ multiplex PCR. The sample table sets out 150,000 or so clones. Sequences were obtained from PBMCs. The origin of the receptors is a man between 25 and 39 years old in good health and CMV-seronegative. The CDR3 runs from the conserved cysteine through the conserved F or W. The D gene is left open where the match is weak.

>TRBV6-5|.|TRBJ1-1
CASSYSPPTEAFF
TGTGCCAGCAGTTATTCCCCCCCGACTGAAGCTTTCTTT
>TRBV15|TRBD1|TRBJ1-1
CATHPSQTGRLNTEAFF
TGTGCCACTCACCCGTCGCAGACAGGGAGGTTGAACACTGAAGCTTTCTTT
>TRBV28|TRBD1|TRBJ1-5
CASSKRTGAFGQPQHF
TGTGCCAGCAGTAAGCGGACAGGGGCCTTCGGGCAGCCCCAGCATTTT
>TRBV19|.|TRBJ1-1
CASSIDPPGLLNTEAFF
TGTGCCAGTAGTATAGACCCCCCGGGACTTCTGAACACTGAAGCTTTCTTT
>TRBV19|TRBD1|TRBJ1-1
CASSPRQGNTEAFF
TGTGCCAGTAGTCCGAGACAGGGGAACACTGAAGCTTTCTTT
>TRBV9|TRBD2|TRBJ2-1
CASSRDGRLADDNEQFF
TGTGCCAGCAGTCGGGACGGCAGACTAGCGGATGACAATGAGCAGTTCTTC
>TRBV18|.|TRBJ2-7
CASSPDRVLAYEQYF
TGTGCCAGCTCACCAGACCGGGTCTTGGCGTACGAGCAGTACTTC
>TRBV29-1|TRBD1|TRBJ1-1
CSVTQGDTEAFF
TGCAGCGTTACCCAGGGGGACACTGAAGCTTTCTTT
>TRBV5-1|.|TRBJ2-5
CASRRVGGETQYF
TGCGCCAGCAGACGGGTAGGGGGAGAGACCCAGTACTTC
>TRBV19|TRBD1|TRBJ2-7
CASSTSGGFNEQYF
TGTGCCAGTAGTACTTCAGGGGGTTTCAACGAGCAGTACTTC
>TRBV5-8|.|TRBJ1-1
CASSLDSAGAFF
TGTGCCAGCAGCTTAGACAGTGCAGGAGCTTTCTTT
>TRBV28|TRBD1|TRBJ2-4
CASSSGTAKNIQYF
TGTGCCAGCAGTTCCGGGACAGCTAAAAACATTCAGTACTTC
>TRBV5-6|.|TRBJ2-1
CASSLLMGSSYNEQFF
TGTGCCAGCAGCTTGCTTATGGGCAGCTCCTACAATGAGCAGTTCTTC
>TRBV30|TRBD1|TRBJ2-5
CAWDPTGAETQYF
TGTGCCTGGGACCCGACAGGGGCAGAGACCCAGTACTTC
>TRBV29-1|.|TRBJ1-5
CSVEVGRNQPQHF
TGCAGCGTTGAAGTGGGGAGAAATCAGCCCCAGCATTTT
>TRBV11-3|TRBD1|TRBJ2-7
CASSLASGTGDNEQYF
TGTGCCAGCAGCTTAGCGTCTGGGACAGGGGACAACGAGCAGTACTTC
>TRBV7-9|.|TRBJ2-2
CASSSGELFF
TGTGCCAGCAGCTCTGGGGAGCTGTTTTTT
>TRBV11-2|.|TRBJ2-1
CASSLIVSYNEQFF
TGTGCCAGCAGCTTAATCGTCTCCTACAATGAGCAGTTCTTC
>TRBV9|TRBD2|TRBJ2-2
CASSVRSGSSTGELFF
TGTGCCAGCAGCGTCCGTAGCGGGAGTAGCACCGGGGAGCTGTTTTTT
>TRBV19|.|TRBJ1-2
CASSYKEGGYTF
TGTGCCAGTAGTTACAAAGAGGGAGGCTACACCTTC
>TRBV5-4|.|TRBJ1-1
CASRVGGLNTEFEAFF
TGTGCCAGCAGAGTGGGGGGACTGAACACTGAATTTGAAGCTTTCTTT
>TRBV11-1|TRBD1|TRBJ1-2
CASSSGTGNYGYTF
TGTGCCAGCAGTTCCGGGACAGGGAACTATGGCTACACCTTC
>TRBV4-3|TRBD1|TRBJ2-7
CASSQALQGAYEQYF
TGCGCCAGCAGCCAAGCCCTACAGGGGGCCTACGAGCAGTACTTC
>TRBV29-1|TRBD1|TRBJ1-1
CSVARGQFPPHGTEAFF
TGCAGCGTAGCACGGGGACAGTTTCCACCCCATGGGACTGAAGCTTTCTTT
>TRBV5-1|.|TRBJ1-1
CASTPQGNTEAFF
TGCGCCAGCACCCCCCAGGGGAACACTGAAGCTTTCTTT
>TRBV7-2|TRBD1|TRBJ1-1
CASSRRDRGNTEAFF
TGTGCCAGCAGCCGCCGGGACAGGGGGAACACTGAAGCTTTCTTT
>TRBV5-1|.|TRBJ2-1
CASSHREREQFF
TGCGCCAGCAGCCACAGGGAACGAGAGCAGTTCTTC
>TRBV5-1|.|TRBJ1-2
CASSLPGQLYTF
TGCGCCAGCAGCTTGCCCGGACAGCTCTACACCTTC
>TRBV19|.|TRBJ1-2
CASSDRAGTAYGYTF
TGTGCCAGTAGTGACCGCGCGGGGACCGCCTATGGCTACACCTTC
>TRBV11-3|TRBD1|TRBJ2-1
CASSRQGPTDEQFF
TGTGCCAGCAGCCGACAGGGCCCTACGGATGAGCAGTTCTTC
>TRBV28|TRBD1|TRBJ2-3
CASSLSPGQGGTDTQYF
TGTGCCAGCAGTTTAAGTCCGGGACAGGGGGGAACAGATACGCAGTATTTT
>TRBV29-1|TRBD2|TRBJ2-1
CSAKRSGRDYNEQFF
TGCAGCGCAAAACGTAGCGGGAGAGACTACAATGAGCAGTTCTTC
>TRBV7-9|.|TRBJ1-1
CASSSSIFQGRDTEAFF
TGTGCCAGCAGCTCCTCCATCTTTCAGGGGCGGGACACTGAAGCTTTCTTT
>TRBV14|TRBD2|TRBJ2-1
CASSQGMIAGAGGDEQFF
TGTGCCAGCAGCCAAGGGATGATAGCGGGAGCTGGGGGCGATGAGCAGTTCTTC
>TRBV7-9|TRBD1|TRBJ2-7
CASSVWTGRVYEQYF
TGTGCCAGCAGCGTTTGGACAGGGCGAGTCTACGAGCAGTACTTC
>TRBV27|TRBD1|TRBJ1-5
CASSLTGTYQPQHF
TGTGCCAGCAGTTTGACAGGGACATATCAGCCCCAGCATTTT
>TRBV6-1|.|TRBJ2-7
CASSDQGAYEQYF
TGTGCCAGCAGTGACCAAGGGGCTTACGAGCAGTACTTC
>TRBV10-1|.|TRBJ2-1
CASSESTGRLRAQFF
TGCGCCAGCAGTGAGTCGACCGGACGCCTCAGGGCGCAGTTCTTC
>TRBV6-5|TRBD2|TRBJ2-1
CASSTGGLASNEQFF
TGTGCCAGCAGCACGGGGGGGCTAGCGAGCAATGAGCAGTTCTTC
>TRBV7-9|.|TRBJ1-2
CASSPGQRRYGYTF
TGTGCCAGCAGCCCCGGACAGCGACGGTATGGCTACACCTTC
>TRBV7-2|.|TRBJ2-7
CASSLTVRYEQYF
TGTGCCAGCAGCTTAACAGTTAGGTACGAGCAGTACTTC
>TRBV18|.|TRBJ1-4
CASSSLNGGLNEKLFF
TGTGCCAGCTCATCTCTCAACGGCGGCCTTAATGAAAAACTGTTTTTT
>TRBV29-1|TRBD2|TRBJ2-5
CSVYTSGRWETQYF
TGCAGCGTTTACACTAGCGGGAGGTGGGAGACCCAGTACTTC
>TRBV6-6|TRBD2|TRBJ2-7
CASSPPGGEQYF
TGTGCCAGCAGTCCACCGGGGGGCGAGCAGTACTTC
>TRBV7-2|.|TRBJ2-6
CASSTGRGTGANVLTF
TGTGCCAGCAGCACCGGGAGAGGGACTGGGGCCAACGTCCTGACTTTC
>TRBV15|.|TRBJ2-3
CATSRDPGGTDTQYF
TGTGCCACCAGCAGAGATCCCGGGGGCACAGATACGCAGTATTTT
>TRBV4-1|.|TRBJ2-6
CASSQEPPLSGANVLTF
TGCGCCAGCAGCCAAGAGCCCCCACTCTCTGGGGCCAACGTCCTGACTTTC
>TRBV5-1|.|TRBJ2-5
CASSLTQFDQYF
TGCGCCAGCAGCCTTACCCAGTTCGACCAGTACTTC
>TRBV5-6|TRBD2|TRBJ2-1
CASSSSGSLNEQFF
TGTGCCAGCAGCTCTAGCGGGAGCCTCAATGAGCAGTTCTTC
>TRBV18|.|TRBJ1-3
CASSTGDGSGNTIYF
TGTGCCAGCTCAACGGGGGACGGATCTGGAAACACCATATATTTT
>TRBV28|TRBD2|TRBJ2-4
CASRAGGMNIQYF
TGTGCCAGCAGAGCGGGAGGGATGAACATTCAGTACTTC
>TRBV7-3|.|TRBJ2-1
CASSIPGRPGSNEQFF
TGTGCCAGCAGCATCCCGGGGAGACCTGGCTCCAATGAGCAGTTCTTC
>TRBV9|TRBD2|TRBJ2-5
CASSPGSGRAGETQYF
TGTGCCAGCAGCCCGGGGAGCGGGAGGGCCGGAGAGACCCAGTACTTC
>TRBV4-2|.|TRBJ2-7
CASSLGLEPSYEQYF
TGTGCCAGCAGCCTGGGACTTGAACCCTCCTACGAGCAGTACTTC
>TRBV11-2|.|TRBJ2-1
CASSLELANEQFF
TGTGCCAGCAGCTTAGAACTCGCTAATGAGCAGTTCTTC
>TRBV7-2|TRBD2|TRBJ2-1
CASTKGLAGVDEQFF
TGTGCCAGCACCAAGGGACTAGCGGGGGTTGATGAGCAGTTCTTC
>TRBV11-3|TRBD2|TRBJ2-3
CASSHGLAGTEATDTQYF
TGTGCCAGCAGCCACGGACTAGCGGGAACGGAGGCCACAGATACGCAGTATTTT
>TRBV6-4|.|TRBJ2-3
CASSDRGFPTDTQYF
TGTGCCAGCAGTGACAGGGGCTTCCCCACAGATACGCAGTATTTT
>TRBV5-1|.|TRBJ2-1
CASSRDSSSYNEQFF
TGCGCCAGCAGCCGGGACTCAAGCTCCTACAATGAGCAGTTCTTC
>TRBV29-1|.|TRBJ2-3
CSGRTGTSTDTQYF
TGCAGCGGACGGACGGGGACTAGCACAGATACGCAGTATTTT